The 30 T cell receptor beta chains listed next were all sequenced from one sample in a study of blood T cell repertoires in COVID-19. Assay: immunoSEQ multiplex PCR; the TCRdb copy retains only in-frame clones and omits some. This table holds 50,000 to 65,000 clones, around 87% found once. The sequencing input was peripheral blood. The receptors derive from a human donor in a cohort sampled during active COVID-19.

This clone was recorded once. This chain links TRBV5-4 with TRBJ2-5; tentatively, D is TRBD2 (6 bases). CDR3 length: 17 amino acids. Trimming took off 5 bases at V and 0 bases at J, with 20 bases between the two ends. Germline-derived CDR1 and CDR2 are SGHNT and YYREEE (reference sequence). As DNA, the CDR3 is TGTGCCAGCAGTCCTAGGATAAGCGGGCGGTACCAAGAGACCCAGTACTTC. Its translation: CASSPRISGRYQETQYF.

This clone was picked up one time. The chain uses TRBV19 and TRBJ1-1; no clear D. The V end lost 5 bases, the J end lost 11 bases, and 21 bases lay between the germline ends. This CDR3 region has 14 residues. In germline, CDR1 is LNHDA, CDR2 SQIVND (reference sequence). The CDR3 DNA reads TGTGCCAGTAGTCCCTCGATCGGTAGCAATCAGGCTTTCTTT. Translation: CASSPSIGSNQAFF.

CDR3 protein: CASSFADYGYTF. CDR3 in DNA: TGTGCCAGCAGTTTCGCAGATTATGGCTACACCTTC. The chain carries TRBV28 and TRBJ1-2; no firm D call. Germline CDR1 MDHEN, CDR2 SYDVKM. This CDR3 has 12 amino acids. V was trimmed by 3 bases and J by 5 bases, leaving 7 bases between them.

The CDR3 reads CASSRVGWKTQYF. The DNA of the CDR3 is TGTGCCAGCAGCCGGGTGGGCTGGAAGACCCAGTACTTC. The V call is TRBV3-1 (or the pseudogene TRBV3-2), the J call TRBJ2-5; D remains unclear. The CDR3 contains 13 residues. V gave up 4 bases and J gave up 6 bases, with 12 bases separating them. Germline values: CDR1 LGHDT, CDR2 YNNKEL (reference sequence).

In this sample, this clone turned up once. The rearrangement joins TRBV18 to TRBJ2-7; D possibly corresponds to TRBD1 (6 bases). The V end was cut by 6 bases, the J end by 0 bases, with 6 bases between. Germline CDR1 reads KGHSH; CDR2 reads LQKENI. The CDR3 length is 12 residues. The CDR3 is CASSRGSYEQYF. The CDR3 DNA reads as TGTGCCAGCTCCAGGGGCTCCTACGAGCAGTACTTC.

The chain uses TRBV9 and TRBJ2-3; 7 bases are shared with TRBD1. From germline, CDR1 is SGDLS and CDR2 YYNGEE. This CDR3 is 16 amino acids long. V lost 4 bases and J lost 0; bases outside the gene matches: 8. The DNA for the CDR3 is TGTGCCAGCAGCCAAGACAGGGAAGTGAGCACAGATACGCAGTATTTT. Translating gives CASSQDREVSTDTQYF.

The chain carries TRBV6-6 and TRBJ2-1, with TRBD1 identical over 8 bases. The CDR3 has 12 amino acids. Germline CDR1 and CDR2: MNHNY and SVGAGI (reference sequence). V lost 5 bases and J lost 8; bases outside the gene matches: 2. The CDR3 DNA reads TGTGCCAGCAGTCCGGACAGGGATGAGCAGTTCTTC. It is translated as CASSPDRDEQFF.

V is TRBV19 and J is TRBJ2-2, with 7 bases lining up with TRBD1. The germline gives CDR1 LNHDA, CDR2 SQIVND (reference sequence). The CDR3 runs to 14 residues. V was clipped by 9 bases and J by 4 bases; unmatched bases: 8. The CDR3 loop is CASLHRDSTGELFF. Written as DNA, the CDR3 is TGTGCCAGCCTCCACCGGGACAGCACCGGGGAGCTGTTTTTT. The complete variable domain, with remaining parts taken from reference TRBV19 and TRBJ2-2, reads DGGITQSPKYLFRKEGQNVTLSCEQNLNHDAMYWYRQDPGQGLRLIYYSQIVNDFQKGDIAEGYSVSREKKESFPLTVTSAQKNPTAFYLCASLHRDSTGELFFGEGSRLTVL.

J is TRBJ2-7 and V is TRBV25-1; TRBD1 agrees at 11 bases. The germline V gene encodes CDR1 MGHDK and CDR2 SYGVNS. CDR3 length: 14 residues. The V segment lost 6 bases and the J segment 5 bases; nucleotides outside the gene matches: 6. CDR3 nucleotide sequence: TGTGCCAGCAGCCGGGACAGGGGGACCCACGAGCAGTACTTC. Protein sequence: CASSRDRGTHEQYF.

This clone was recorded only once. The chain joins TRBV19 to TRBJ2-3; D possibly corresponds to TRBD1 (6 bases). The CDR3 is 14 amino acids. Germline CDR1 LNHDA, CDR2 SQIVND (reference sequence). V shed 3 bases and J shed 4 bases, with 11 bases lying between them. CDR3 sequence (DNA): TGTGCCAGTAGTATCGGGAAGGGGGCAGATACGCAGTATTTT. It translates to CASSIGKGADTQYF.

The rearrangement links TRBV27 to TRBJ1-5, with 8 nucleotides matching TRBD1. Per the germline V gene, CDR1 is MNHEY and CDR2 is SMNVEV (reference sequence). V lost 3 bases and J lost 6; bases outside the gene matches: 13. The CDR3 extends over 17 amino acids. The CDR3 sequence: CASSFLVQGAFVQPQHF. CDR3 sequence (DNA): TGTGCCAGCAGTTTTTTGGTCCAGGGGGCTTTTGTTCAGCCCCAGCATTTT.

In its sample, this clone was seen a few times. The chain's CDR3 is CASSDLRSTEAFF. The CDR3 nucleotides read TGTGCCAGCAGTGACCTGAGGAGCACTGAAGCTTTCTTT. The rearrangement links TRBV9 to TRBJ1-1, with D hard to call. Germline V lookup: CDR1 SGDLS, CDR2 YYNGEE. With 5 bases removed from V and 4 bases from J, the gap between germline ends came to 12 bases. The CDR3 has 13 residues.

The rearrangement joins TRBV12-3 or TRBV12-4 to TRBJ2-1; D gene uncertain. The CDR3 sequence is 12 residues long. The V end lost 3 bases, the J end lost 6 bases, and 6 bases lay between the germline ends. The CDR3 coding sequence is TGTGCCAGCAGTTTTCTAGTCAATGAGCAGTTCTTC. It specifies CASSFLVNEQFF.

The gene calls are TRBV13 and TRBJ2-2; TRBD2 is a possible D gene (5 bases). From germline, CDR1 is PRHDT and CDR2 FYEKMQ (reference sequence). There are 15 residues in the CDR3. V was clipped by 5 bases and J by 2 bases, with 12 bases between them. CDR3: CASSRGPSNTGELFF. CDR3 bases: TGTGCCAGCAGCCGAGGGCCGTCAAACACCGGGGAGCTGTTTTTT.

The V gene is TRBV28, the J gene TRBJ1-1; possible D gene TRBD1, 6 bases. Between the trimmed V and J ends, which lost 10 bases and 7 bases, there was a span of 19 bases. The V gene's germline CDR1 is MDHEN and CDR2 SYDVKM. This CDR3 comprises 13 residues. The CDR3 reads CATRIGGGDEAFF. In DNA form, the CDR3 reads TGTGCCACGCGGATTGGGGGCGGTGATGAAGCTTTCTTT.

This clone was counted once. V usage is TRBV10-2 and J usage is TRBJ2-3, with D possibly TRBD1 on 6 matching bases. The V and J ends lost 8 bases and 1 base respectively, with 16 bases between them. The V gene's germline CDR1 is WSHSY and CDR2 SAAADI. This CDR3 is built from 15 residues. The CDR3 here is CASGGRTERTDTQYF. CDR3 DNA: TGCGCCAGCGGAGGTCGGACAGAACGCACAGATACGCAGTATTTT.

The CDR3 DNA reads TGTGCCAGCCATTCCAGGGGGTTAGACGAGCAGTACTTC. Translated: CASHSRGLDEQYF. The chain is built from TRBV19 and TRBJ2-7, with 7 bases matching TRBD1. V was pared by 9 bases and J by 5 bases, with 10 bases of the junction left unmatched. CDR1 and CDR2 (germline): LNHDA, SQIVND (reference sequence). This CDR3 contains 13 residues. Full variable domain (missing parts from reference TRBV19 and TRBJ2-7): DGGITQSPKYLFRKEGQNVTLSCEQNLNHDAMYWYRQDPGQGLRLIYYSQIVNDFQKGDIAEGYSVSREKKESFPLTVTSAQKNPTAFYLCASHSRGLDEQYFGPGTRLTVT.

This chain uses TRBV7-6 with TRBJ1-5, with D perhaps TRBD1 (6 bases). V shed 1 base and J shed 4 bases, with 14 bases lying between them. From germline, CDR1 is SGHVS and CDR2 FNYEAQ. The CDR3 sequence is 16 residues long. The CDR3, as DNA: TGTGCCAGCAGCTTAGGTTTAGGGGGATGGAATCAGCCCCAGCATTTT. Its translation is CASSLGLGGWNQPQHF. The full variable domain, in which reference TRBV7-6 and TRBJ1-5 provide the parts outside the CDR3, is GAGVSQSPRYKVTKRGQDVALRCDPISGHVSLYWYRQALGQGPEFLTYFNYEAQQDKSGLPNDRFSAERPEGSISTLTIQRTEQRDSAMYRCASSLGLGGWNQPQHFGDGTRLSIL.

In DNA, the CDR3 is TGTGCCACCAGCTGGGGCACTGGATACGAGCAGTACTTC. This encodes CATSWGTGYEQYF. The chain uses TRBV15 and TRBJ2-7; D may be TRBD1 (5 bases). CDR3 size: 13 residues. V dropped 5 bases and J dropped 4 bases, with 12 bases sitting between them. CDR1 is LNHNV, CDR2 YYDKDF, per germline (reference sequence).

The sample holds one count of this clone. The chain combines TRBV27 with TRBJ1-1; 9 nucleotides line up with TRBD1. The V gene's germline CDR1 is MNHEY and CDR2 SMNVEV (reference sequence). The ends lost 2 bases at V and 4 bases at J; junction bases unmatched: 2. The CDR3 runs 14 residues. The CDR3 DNA reads TGTGCCAGCAGTTTAGGGACAGGGCCCACTGAAGCTTTCTTT. It encodes CASSLGTGPTEAFF.

The rearrangement links TRBV21-1 to TRBJ2-1; the table names TRBD2, a call not compared with the DNA. TRBV21-1 is labeled a pseudogene. This CDR3 is built from 20 residues. CDR3 region: CASSDSQAQRGGASGGEQFF. In DNA, the CDR3 is TGTGCCAGCAGCGACTCCCAGGCCCAGCGGGGGGGCGCCTCAGGGGGGGAGCAGTTCTTC.

The chain is built from TRBV9 and TRBJ2-1; TRBD2 is a possible D gene (5 bases). Germline CDR1 SGDLS, CDR2 YYNGEE. V was clipped by 4 bases and J by 4 bases, with 15 bases between them. The CDR3 covers 15 residues. CDR3 nucleotide sequence: TGTGCCAGCAGCATTGGCCCTGGCGGGTACAATGAGCAGTTCTTC. Residues: CASSIGPGGYNEQFF.

The chain carries TRBV3-1 (or the pseudogene TRBV3-2) and TRBJ2-3; 10 nucleotides agree with TRBD2. V was pared by 6 bases and J by 4 bases, with 4 bases of the junction left unmatched. CDR1 LGHDT and CDR2 YNNKEL come from the germline V gene (reference sequence). The CDR3 spans 14 residues. In DNA form, the CDR3 reads TGTGCCAGCAGGCGGACTAGCGGTTCAGATACGCAGTATTTT. Translating it yields CASRRTSGSDTQYF.

J is TRBJ2-1 and V is TRBV27, with 9 bases lining up with TRBD1. CDR3 size: 18 residues. V was clipped by 1 base and J by 8 bases; unmatched bases: 15. In germline, CDR1 is MNHEY, CDR2 SMNVEV (reference sequence). The CDR3 sequence is CASSLWATGTGTVDEQFF. In nucleotides, the CDR3 is TGTGCCAGCAGTTTATGGGCCACCGGGACAGGGACTGTAGATGAGCAGTTCTTC.

The V and J genes are TRBV19 and TRBJ2-3; TRBD2 aligns across 7 bases. The junction had 6 bases not matched to a gene; V was cut back by 3 bases and J by 0 bases. The CDR3 runs to 16 residues. Looked up from germline, CDR1 is LNHDA and CDR2 is SQIVND (reference sequence). For the CDR3, the DNA is TGTGCCAGTAGTATGATGAGCGGGGAGAGCACAGATACGCAGTATTTT. This encodes CASSMMSGESTDTQYF.

This clone came up once. The V gene is TRBV4-2, the J gene TRBJ1-2; D is possibly TRBD1 (6 bases). This CDR3 is 15 amino acids long. The germline V gene has CDR1 LGHNA and CDR2 YNFKEQ. V lost 0 bases and J lost 3, with 11 bases in between. Here the CDR3 reads CASSQDPSGDYGYTF. DNA for the CDR3: TGTGCCAGCAGCCAAGATCCTTCAGGGGACTATGGCTACACCTTC.

The chain combines TRBV7-9 with TRBJ1-4; unclear D gene. This CDR3 has 13 residues. Trimming took off 4 bases at V and 8 bases at J, with 11 bases between the two ends. In germline, CDR1 is SEHNR, CDR2 FQNEAQ (reference sequence). DNA for the CDR3: TGTGCCAGCAGCTCGAGGGTAGACGAAAAACTGTTTTTT. This encodes CASSSRVDEKLFF.

This chain links TRBV5-6 with TRBJ2-7, with 7 bases that match TRBD1. The CDR3 has 16 residues. The V and J ends lost 4 bases and 1 base, in that order; junction bases with no gene match: 11. CDR1 is SGHDT and CDR2 is YYEEEE in the germline V gene. The CDR3 here is CASSHRARGSSYEQYF. CDR3 nucleotides: TGTGCCAGCAGCCATAGGGCCAGGGGGTCATCCTACGAGCAGTACTTC.

The V and J genes are TRBV5-8 and TRBJ1-2; 8 bases align to TRBD1. The ends lost 5 bases at V and 4 bases at J; junction bases unmatched: 10. The V gene's germline CDR1 is SGHTS and CDR2 YDEGEE. There are 15 residues in the CDR3. The CDR3 is CASSSRTGSTYGYTF. Here the CDR3 DNA reads TGTGCCAGCAGTTCTAGGACAGGGAGTACCTATGGCTACACCTTC.

The rearrangement links TRBV14 to TRBJ2-1; a weak D match, TRBD2 (6 bases). Trimming removed 1 base from V and 9 bases from J, with 10 bases in between. Per germline, CDR1 SGHDN and CDR2 FVKESK. The length of the CDR3 is 13 residues. The DNA for the CDR3 is TGTGCCAGCAGCCAAGCCCTAGCGAGTGAGCAGTTCTTC. Translation gives CASSQALASEQFF.